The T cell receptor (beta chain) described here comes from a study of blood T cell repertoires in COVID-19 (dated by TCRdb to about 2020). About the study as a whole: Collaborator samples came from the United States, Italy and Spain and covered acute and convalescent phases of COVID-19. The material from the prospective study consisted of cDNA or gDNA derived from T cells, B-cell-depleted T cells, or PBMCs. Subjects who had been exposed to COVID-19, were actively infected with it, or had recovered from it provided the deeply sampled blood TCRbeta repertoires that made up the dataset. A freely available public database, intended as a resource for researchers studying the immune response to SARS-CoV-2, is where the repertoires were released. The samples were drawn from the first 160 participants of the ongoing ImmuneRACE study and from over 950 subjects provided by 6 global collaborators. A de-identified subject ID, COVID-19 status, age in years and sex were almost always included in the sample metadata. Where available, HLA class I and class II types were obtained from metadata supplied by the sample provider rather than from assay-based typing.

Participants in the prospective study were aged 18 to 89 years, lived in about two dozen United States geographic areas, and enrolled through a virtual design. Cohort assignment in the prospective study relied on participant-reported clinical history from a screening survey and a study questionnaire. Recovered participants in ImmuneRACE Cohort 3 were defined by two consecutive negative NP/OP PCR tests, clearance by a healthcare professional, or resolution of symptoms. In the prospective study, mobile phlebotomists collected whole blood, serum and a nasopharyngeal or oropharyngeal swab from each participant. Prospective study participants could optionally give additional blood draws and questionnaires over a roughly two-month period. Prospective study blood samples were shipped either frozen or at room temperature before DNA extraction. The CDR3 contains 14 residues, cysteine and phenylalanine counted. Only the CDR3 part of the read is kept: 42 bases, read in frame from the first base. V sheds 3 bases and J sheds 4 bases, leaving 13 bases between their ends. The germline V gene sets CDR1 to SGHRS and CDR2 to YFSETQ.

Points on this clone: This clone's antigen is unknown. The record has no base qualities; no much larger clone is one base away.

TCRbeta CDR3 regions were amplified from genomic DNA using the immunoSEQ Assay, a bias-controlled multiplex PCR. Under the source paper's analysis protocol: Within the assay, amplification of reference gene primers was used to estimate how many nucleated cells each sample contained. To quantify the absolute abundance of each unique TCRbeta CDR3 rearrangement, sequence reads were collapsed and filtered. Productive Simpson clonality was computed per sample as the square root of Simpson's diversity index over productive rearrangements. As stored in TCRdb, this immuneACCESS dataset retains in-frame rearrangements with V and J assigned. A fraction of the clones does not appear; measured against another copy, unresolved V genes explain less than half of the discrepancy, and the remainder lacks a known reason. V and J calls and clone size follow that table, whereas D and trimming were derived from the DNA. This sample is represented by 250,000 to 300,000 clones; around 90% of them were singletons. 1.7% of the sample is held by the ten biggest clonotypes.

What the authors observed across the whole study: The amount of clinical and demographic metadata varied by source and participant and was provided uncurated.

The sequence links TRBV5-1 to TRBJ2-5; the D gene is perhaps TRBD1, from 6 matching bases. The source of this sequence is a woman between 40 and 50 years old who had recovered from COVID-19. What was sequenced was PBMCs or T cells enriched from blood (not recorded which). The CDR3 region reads CASSSQGGGETQYF. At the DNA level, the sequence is TGCGCCAGCAGCTCACAGGGTGGAGGAGAGACCCAGTACTTC. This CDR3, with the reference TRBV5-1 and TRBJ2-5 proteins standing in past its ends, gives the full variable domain KAGVTQTPRYLIKTRGQQVTLSCSPISGHRSVSWYQQTPGQGLQFLFEYFSETQRNKGNFPGRFSGRQFSNSRSEMNVSTLELGDSALYLCASSSQGGGETQYFGPGTRLLVL.